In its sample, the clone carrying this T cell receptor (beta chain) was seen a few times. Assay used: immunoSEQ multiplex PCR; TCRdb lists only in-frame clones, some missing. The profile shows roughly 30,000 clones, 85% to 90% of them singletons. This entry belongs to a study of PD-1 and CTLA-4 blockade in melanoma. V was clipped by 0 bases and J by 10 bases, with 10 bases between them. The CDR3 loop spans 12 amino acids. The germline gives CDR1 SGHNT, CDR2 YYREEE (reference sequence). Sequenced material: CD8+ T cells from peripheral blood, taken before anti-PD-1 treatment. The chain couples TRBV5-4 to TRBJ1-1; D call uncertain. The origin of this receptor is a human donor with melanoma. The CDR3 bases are TGTGCCAGCAGCTTGGGGGCGGGAGTAGCTTTCTTT. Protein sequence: CASSLGAGVAFF.